This T cell receptor beta chain stems from a study of cytomegalovirus exposure and HLA in healthy donors. Whole-study findings and limits: Presence/absence analyses treated sequencing depth as roughly uniform across donors. A missense variant in DCLRE1C was later tied to TCR beta V- and J-gene trimming.

V was clipped by 0 bases and J by 6 bases, with 18 bases between them. The CDR3 length is 16 residues. Germline values: CDR1 SGHNT, CDR2 YYREEE (reference sequence). Concerning this clone itself: Its antigen is unidentified.

Amplification used 60 Vbeta primers and 13 Jbeta primers. Clones were read by immunoSEQ multiplex PCR, and TCRdb kept only the in-frame ones, dropping some. This sample yields some 190,000 clones, of which 76% are seen a single time; about 1.6% belongs to the top ten. V and J are TRBV5-4 and TRBJ1-1, with D possibly TRBD1 on 5 matching bases. Sequenced input: PBMCs. The receptor's source is a man younger than 35 in good health and CMV-seronegative. CDR3 sequence reads: CASSLGDWSAMAEAFF. The CDR3 DNA reads as TGTGCCAGCAGCTTGGGGGACTGGTCGGCTATGGCTGAAGCTTTCTTT.